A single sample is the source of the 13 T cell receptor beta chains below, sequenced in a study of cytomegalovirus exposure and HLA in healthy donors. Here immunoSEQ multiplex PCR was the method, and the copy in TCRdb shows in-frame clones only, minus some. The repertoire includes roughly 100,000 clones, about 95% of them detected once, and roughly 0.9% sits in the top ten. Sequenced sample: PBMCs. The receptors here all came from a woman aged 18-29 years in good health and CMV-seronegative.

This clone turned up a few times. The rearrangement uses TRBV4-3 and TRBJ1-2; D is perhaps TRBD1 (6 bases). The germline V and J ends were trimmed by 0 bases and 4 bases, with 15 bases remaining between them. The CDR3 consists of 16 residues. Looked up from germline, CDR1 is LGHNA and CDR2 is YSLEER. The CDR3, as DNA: TGCGCCAGCAGCCAAGATTTCGGTGGGGGCGGCTATGGCTACACCTTC. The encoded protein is CASSQDFGGGGYGYTF.

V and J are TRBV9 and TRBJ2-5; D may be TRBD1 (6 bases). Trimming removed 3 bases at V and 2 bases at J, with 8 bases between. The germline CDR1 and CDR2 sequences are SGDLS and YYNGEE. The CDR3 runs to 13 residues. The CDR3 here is CASSAGTQETQYF. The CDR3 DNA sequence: TGTGCCAGCAGCGCCGGGACACAAGAGACCCAGTACTTC.

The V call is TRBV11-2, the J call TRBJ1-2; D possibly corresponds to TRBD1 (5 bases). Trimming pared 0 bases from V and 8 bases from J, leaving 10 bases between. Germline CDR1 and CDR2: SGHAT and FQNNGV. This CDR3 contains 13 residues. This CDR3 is CASSLDRGGGYTF. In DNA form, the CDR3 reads TGTGCCAGCAGCTTAGATCGGGGGGGAGGCTACACCTTC.

The CDR3 loop is CASRQIYLGKRGYGYTF. DNA of the CDR3: TGCGCCAGCAGACAAATCTACCTGGGGAAGAGAGGGTATGGCTACACCTTC. V is TRBV5-1 and J is TRBJ1-2; D gene unclear. CDR1 is SGHRS and CDR2 is YFSETQ in the germline V gene. This CDR3 is built from 17 residues. V was clipped by 5 bases and J by 5 bases, with 25 bases between them.

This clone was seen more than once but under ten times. The CDR3 nucleotides read TGTGCCAGCAGTGCCGCGGTGGAGTCCACTTATGGCTACACCTTC. Protein: CASSAAVESTYGYTF. This chain links TRBV6-1 with TRBJ1-2; no clear D. The length of the CDR3 is 15 residues. V was clipped by 4 bases and J by 5 bases, with 17 bases between them. The germline V gene encodes CDR1 MNHNS and CDR2 SASEGT.

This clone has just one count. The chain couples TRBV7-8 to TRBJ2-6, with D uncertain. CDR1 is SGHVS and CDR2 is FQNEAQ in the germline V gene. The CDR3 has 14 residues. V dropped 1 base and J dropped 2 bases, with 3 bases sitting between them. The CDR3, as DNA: TGTGCCAGCAGCTTAGTCACTGGGGCCAACGTCCTGACTTTC. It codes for CASSLVTGANVLTF.

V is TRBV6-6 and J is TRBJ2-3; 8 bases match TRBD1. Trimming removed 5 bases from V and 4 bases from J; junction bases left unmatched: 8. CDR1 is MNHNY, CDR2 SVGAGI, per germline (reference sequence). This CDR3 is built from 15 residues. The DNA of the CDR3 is TGTGCCAGCAGTGGCGGGACAGGCACACCAGATACGCAGTATTTT. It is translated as CASSGGTGTPDTQYF.

CDR3 sequence reads: CAWSEGTSASFSYNEQFF. The CDR3 DNA reads TGTGCCTGGAGTGAGGGGACTAGCGCCTCATTCTCCTACAATGAGCAGTTCTTC. V usage is TRBV30 and J usage is TRBJ2-1, with 10 bases that match TRBD2. V dropped 1 base and J dropped 0; count of bases not matched to a gene: 9. The CDR3 is made up of 18 amino acids. Germline CDR1 is GTSNPN and CDR2 is SVGIG (reference sequence). The whole variable domain, remainder taken from reference TRBV30 and TRBJ2-1, is SQTIHQWPATLVQPVGSPLSLECTVEGTSNPNLYWYRQAAGRGLQLLFYSVGIGQISSEVPQNLSASRPQDRQFILSSKKLLLSDSGFYLCAWSEGTSASFSYNEQFFGPGTRLTVL.

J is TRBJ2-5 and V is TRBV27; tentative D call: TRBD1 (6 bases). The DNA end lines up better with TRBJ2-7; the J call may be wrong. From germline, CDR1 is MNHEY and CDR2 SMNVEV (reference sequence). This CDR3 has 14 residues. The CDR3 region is CASSYSRGSYEQYF. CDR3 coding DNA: TGTGCCAGCAGTTATTCCAGGGGTTCCTACGAGCAGTACTTC.

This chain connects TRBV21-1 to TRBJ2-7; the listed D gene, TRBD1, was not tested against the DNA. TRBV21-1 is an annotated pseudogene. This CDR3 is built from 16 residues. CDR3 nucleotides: TGTGCCAGCAGCAAAAAGCCGCCGACACTTACCTACGAGCAGTACTTC. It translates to CASSKKPPTLTYEQYF.

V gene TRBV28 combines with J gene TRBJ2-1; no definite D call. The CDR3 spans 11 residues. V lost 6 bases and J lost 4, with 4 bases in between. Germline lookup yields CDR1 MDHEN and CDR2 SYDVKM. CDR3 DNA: TGTGCCAGCAGCCTATACAATGAGCAGTTCTTC. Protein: CASSLYNEQFF.

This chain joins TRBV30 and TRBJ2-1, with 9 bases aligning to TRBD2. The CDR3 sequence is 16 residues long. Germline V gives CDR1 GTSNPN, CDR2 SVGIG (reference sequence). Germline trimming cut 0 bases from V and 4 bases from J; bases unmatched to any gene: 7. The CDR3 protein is CAWSVRAGGAYNEQFF. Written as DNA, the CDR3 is TGTGCCTGGAGTGTAAGGGCGGGAGGGGCATACAATGAGCAGTTCTTC. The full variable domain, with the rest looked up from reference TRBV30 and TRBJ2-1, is SQTIHQWPATLVQPVGSPLSLECTVEGTSNPNLYWYRQAAGRGLQLLFYSVGIGQISSEVPQNLSASRPQDRQFILSSKKLLLSDSGFYLCAWSVRAGGAYNEQFFGPGTRLTVL.

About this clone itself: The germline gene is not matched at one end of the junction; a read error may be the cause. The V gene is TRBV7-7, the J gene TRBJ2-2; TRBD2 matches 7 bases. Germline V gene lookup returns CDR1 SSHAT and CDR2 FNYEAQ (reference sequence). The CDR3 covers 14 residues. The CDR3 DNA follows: TGTGCTAGCAGCAGGAGTAGCGGGCGCGGGGAGCTGTTTTTT. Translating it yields CASSRSSGRGELFF. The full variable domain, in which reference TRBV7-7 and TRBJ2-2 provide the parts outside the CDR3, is GAGVSQSPRYKVTKRGQDVTLRCDPISSHATLYWYQQALGQGPEFLTYFNYEAQPDKSGLPSDRFSAERPEGSISTLTIQRTEQRDSAMYRCASSRSSGRGELFFGEGSRLTVL.